The clone carrying this T cell receptor beta chain was seen only once. In the study's own analysis: Nucleated cell number was recorded as an estimate derived from reference gene primer amplification. Produced via immunoSEQ multiplex PCR; TCRdb's table is partial and in-frame only. That table furnishes V, J and clone size, whereas the DNA furnished D and trimming. The sample lists around 100,000 clones; about 91% were seen once. This record belongs to a study of blood T cell repertoires in COVID-19. Germline trimming cut 4 bases from V and 4 bases from J; bases unmatched to any gene: 6. The CDR3 sequence is 14 residues long. The V gene's germline CDR1 is SGHRS and CDR2 YFSETQ.

The sequencing sample was made of peripheral blood. The sequence was collected from a man between 45 and 60 years old with acute or convalescent COVID-19. The chain employs TRBV5-1 and TRBJ1-2, with 8 bases identical to TRBD1. In nucleotides, the CDR3 is TGCGCCAGCAGCAAGGGACAGGATCTCTATGGCTACACCTTC. Its translation: CASSKGQDLYGYTF. Together with reference TRBV5-1 and TRBJ1-2, the CDR3 gives the full variable domain: KAGVTQTPRYLIKTRGQQVTLSCSPISGHRSVSWYQQTPGQGLQFLFEYFSETQRNKGNFPGRFSGRQFSNSRSEMNVSTLELGDSALYLCASSKGQDLYGYTFGSGTRLTVV.